These T cell receptor beta chains were read from a single sample in a study of cytomegalovirus exposure and HLA in healthy donors. The protocol was immunoSEQ multiplex PCR, while the TCRdb copy is restricted to in-frame clones and leaves out a portion. The sample yields approximately 130,000 clones, approximately 80% seen once. The material sequenced was PBMCs. Every receptor here comes from a woman in her forties in good health and CMV-seronegative. CDR3s include the opening cysteine and the closing phenylalanine or tryptophan. A D gene is named only where the DNA matches it firmly. Clone size is given for some rows only: seen once, a few or many times, or a class if the clone is expanded.

16	TRBV4-1	TRBD2	TRBJ2-5	.	TGCGCCAGCAGCCGGACTAGCGGGGGAAGGGGTGAGACCCAGTACTTC	CASSRTSGGRGETQYF
16	TRBV5-6	.	TRBJ2-7	.	TGTGCCAGCAGCCCATTTGTTGGCAGGGGTAGTTTCGAGCAGTACTTC	CASSPFVGRGSFEQYF
13	TRBV4-2	.	TRBJ2-4	few	TGTGCCAGCAGCCAGATAGGGGAAAACATTCAGTACTTC	CASSQIGENIQYF
15	TRBV7-6	.	TRBJ2-6	.	TGTGCCAGCAGCTTAGGAGGCTCTGGGGCCAACGTCCTGACTTTC	CASSLGGSGANVLTF
15	TRBV9	TRBD2	TRBJ2-7	.	TGTGCCAGCAGCACCACTAGCGGGAGTTTTTACGAGCAGTACTTC	CASSTTSGSFYEQYF
13	TRBV4-3	.	TRBJ2-7	.	TGCGCCAGCAGCCACGGCCCGGAGGACGAGCAGTACTTC	CASSHGPEDEQYF
15	TRBV19	.	TRBJ1-5	.	TGTGCCAGTAGTATTTCGACGGGAAGTGATCAGCCCCAGCATTTT	CASSISTGSDQPQHF
13	TRBV6-1	.	TRBJ2-5	.	TGTGCCAGCAGTGATAGTTGGGAGGAGACCCAGTACTTC	CASSDSWEETQYF
14	TRBV7-9	.	TRBJ2-7	.	TGTGCCAGCAGCCAACAGGGAGCCCCCTACGAGCAGTACTTC	CASSQQGAPYEQYF
17	TRBV5-1	.	TRBJ2-5	.	TGCGCCAGCAGCTTGGGAGGACTCGCCTCCCTCCAAGAGACCCAGTACTTC	CASSLGGLASLQETQYF
13	TRBV13	.	TRBJ1-1	few	TGTGCCAGCAGCCTCCGGGGGGACCGGTATGCTTTCTTT	CASSLRGDRYAFF
17	TRBV19	TRBD1	TRBJ1-5	.	TGTGCCAGTAGTGAGTTGACAGGGGGCATCAGCAATCAGCCCCAGCATTTT	CASSELTGGISNQPQHF
18	TRBV4-1	.	TRBJ1-1	.	TGCGCCAGCAGCCAAGCCCCCGCCGATACCCACATGAACACTGAAGCTTTCTTT	CASSQAPADTHMNTEAFF